One sample yielded the 23 T cell receptor beta chains listed below, sequenced in a study of T-cell memory formation after mild COVID-19. TCRdb processed the 5' RACE reads anew with MiXCR; each CDR3 protein has one entry. Of more than 450,000 distinct CDR3 sequences in the sample, over 15% were seen once. Sequenced sample: PBMCs or a T cell subset sorted from them (not recorded which). Receptors originate from an adult woman who had mild COVID-19 (a few samples of this study predate the infection). Cell type and time point are not known.

The J gene is TRBJ1-2, the V gene TRBV6-4; D not certain. V lost 4 bases to trimming and J lost 6 bases, with 15 bases between them. The CDR3 contains 14 residues. Germline lookup yields CDR1 MRHNA and CDR2 SNTAGT. As DNA, the CDR3 is TGTGCCAGCAGTGCAGGCAGGCTTTCCGATGGCTACACCTTC. Translating gives CASSAGRLSDGYTF.

Only a few counts were recorded for this clonotype. This rearrangement joins TRBV6-5 to TRBJ2-7; a possible D gene is TRBD1 (5 bases). The V and J ends lost 8 bases and 3 bases respectively, with 14 bases between them. Germline loops: CDR1 MNHEY, CDR2 SVGAGI. This CDR3 is built from 13 residues. The CDR3 DNA sequence: TGTGCCAGCGTTAGTAGGACAAGCTACGAGCAGTACTTC. This encodes CASVSRTSYEQYF.

This clonotype was detected only once. V usage is TRBV11-3 and J usage is TRBJ2-2; perhaps TRBD1 as D (5 bases). From germline, CDR1 is SGHNT and CDR2 YENEEA. The V end lost 1 base, the J end lost 3 bases, and 9 bases lay between the germline ends. This CDR3 region has 15 residues. CDR3 residues: CASSLGTGDTGELFF. CDR3 coding DNA: TGTGCCAGCAGCTTAGGAACAGGAGACACCGGGGAGCTGTTTTTT.

CDR3 DNA sequence: TGTGCCAGCAGCCGGACGACAGGGTGGGAAAAACTGTTTTTT. The encoded protein is CASSRTTGWEKLFF. The chain couples TRBV12-3 or TRBV12-4 to TRBJ1-4, with TRBD1 matching over 7 bases. Unmatched junction bases numbered 9, after V lost 6 bases and J lost 8 bases. This CDR3 contains 14 residues.

This clonotype has more than one count but fewer than ten. The chain links TRBV23-1 to TRBJ1-4, with D possibly TRBD1 on 6 matching bases. TRBV23-1 is filed as an ORF, its function uncertain. V dropped 11 bases and J dropped 7 bases, with 17 bases sitting between them. The CDR3 extends over 13 amino acids. As DNA, the CDR3 is TGCGCCTCCATTCAGGGGAGGTGTGAAAAACTGTTTTTT. Amino acids: CASIQGRCEKLFF.

This clonotype has a handful of counts. The chain joins TRBV2 to TRBJ2-1; weak D call: TRBD2 (6 bases). The V and J ends lost 5 bases and 4 bases respectively, with 12 bases between them. Looked up from germline, CDR1 is SNHLY and CDR2 is FYNNEI. The CDR3 extends over 14 amino acids. DNA of the CDR3: TGTGCCAGCAGTCGGGACTCGACTTACAATGAGCAGTTCTTC. This encodes CASSRDSTYNEQFF.

This chain uses TRBV7-6 with TRBJ2-1; D may correspond to TRBD1 or TRBD2 (6 bases each). From germline, CDR1 is SGHVS and CDR2 FNYEAQ. V lost 6 bases and J lost 5, with 14 bases in between. The length of the CDR3 is 14 residues. CDR3 sequence reads: CASRAGKGDNEQFF. In DNA form, the CDR3 reads TGTGCCAGCAGAGCGGGCAAGGGGGACAATGAGCAGTTCTTC.

The J gene is TRBJ2-7, the V gene TRBV28; 12 bases match TRBD2. The CDR3 spans 14 residues. Germline CDR1 is MDHEN and CDR2 is SYDVKM. V lost 8 bases and J lost 2; bases outside the gene matches: 4. The CDR3 nucleotides are TGTGCCAGCCTAGCGGGAGGGCCGGCCTACGAGCAGTACTTC. Protein: CASLAGGPAYEQYF.

A few counts support this clonotype. The chain employs TRBV14 and TRBJ2-2; D is undetermined. Germline V lookup: CDR1 SGHDN, CDR2 FVKESK. The germline V and J ends were trimmed by 3 bases and 6 bases, with 20 bases remaining between them. The CDR3 runs to 17 residues. CDR3 loop: CASSQYLGLARAGELFF. In DNA, the CDR3 is TGTGCCAGCAGCCAGTACTTAGGGCTCGCTCGGGCCGGGGAGCTGTTTTTT.

The genes are TRBV5-1 and TRBJ2-7, with D possibly TRBD1 on 5 matching bases. The V and J ends lost 0 bases and 3 bases respectively, with 10 bases between them. This CDR3 is built from 14 residues. Germline CDR1 reads SGHRS; CDR2 reads YFSETQ. In DNA, the CDR3 is TGCGCCAGCAGCTTGGAGGGGATGATCTACGAGCAGTACTTC. It encodes CASSLEGMIYEQYF. Full variable domain (outside the CDR3, taken from reference TRBV5-1 and TRBJ2-7): KAGVTQTPRYLIKTRGQQVTLSCSPISGHRSVSWYQQTPGQGLQFLFEYFSETQRNKGNFPGRFSGRQFSNSRSEMNVSTLELGDSALYLCASSLEGMIYEQYFGPGTRLTVT.

This chain joins TRBV2 and TRBJ2-7; 7 positions agree with TRBD1. Germline V gene data show CDR1 as SNHLY and CDR2 as FYNNEI. The J segment lost 3 bases and the V segment lost 4 bases, leaving 12 bases of the junction unmatched. The CDR3 has 16 residues. In nucleotides, the CDR3 is TGTGCCAGCAGTGGACAGGGAAGTGGAGGTCACTACGAGCAGTACTTC. Its protein product is CASSGQGSGGHYEQYF. Based on the CDR3 plus reference TRBV2 and TRBJ2-7, the full variable domain is EPEVTQTPSHQVTQMGQEVILRCVPISNHLYFYWYRQILGQKVEFLVSFYNNEISEKSEIFDDQFSVERPDGSNFTLKIRSTKLEDSAMYFCASSGQGSGGHYEQYFGPGTRLTVT.

The rearrangement links TRBV12-3 or TRBV12-4 to TRBJ2-1; D uncertain. Trimming stripped 4 bases from V and 6 bases from J, with 19 bases between. The CDR3 loop spans 16 amino acids. The CDR3 region has the DNA TGTGCCAGCAGTTCCTACTCTCGACCGAGAGTCAATGAGCAGTTCTTC. It yields the protein CASSSYSRPRVNEQFF.

This rearrangement joins TRBV20-1 to TRBJ1-4; no firm D call. The CDR3 covers 13 residues. Germline CDR1 and CDR2: DFQATT and SNEGSKA (reference sequence). V was cut by 4 bases and J by 8 bases, with 14 bases left in between. CDR3 bases: TGCAGTGCTACTACCGAGGGAAGGGAAAAACTGTTTTTT. The encoded protein is CSATTEGREKLFF.

The chain carries TRBV7-2 and TRBJ1-1; D possibly corresponds to TRBD1 (6 bases). Trimming took 4 bases from V and 2 from J, leaving 14 bases between them. The CDR3 runs 15 residues. The V gene's germline CDR1 is SGHTA and CDR2 FQGNSA. The CDR3 DNA sequence: TGTGCCAGCAGCTCTACAGGGTATTCCAACACTGAAGCTTTCTTT. This sequence encodes CASSSTGYSNTEAFF.

This rearrangement joins TRBV3-1 to TRBJ1-3, with unresolved D. CDR3 length: 16 residues. Trimming took off 3 bases at V and 4 bases at J, with 16 bases between the two ends. Germline CDR1 LGHDT, CDR2 YNNKEL (reference sequence). Written as DNA, the CDR3 is TGTGCCAGCAGCCATATAGAGGATCCGGAAGGAAACACCATATATTTT. This gives the protein CASSHIEDPEGNTIYF.

This clonotype was observed a few times. The chain recombines TRBV10-3 with TRBJ1-4, with 7 bases fitting TRBD1. The CDR3 spans 13 residues. Germline assignment: CDR1 ENHRY and CDR2 SYGVKD. The junction had 5 bases not matched to a gene; V was cut back by 10 bases and J by 3 bases. The DNA for the CDR3 is TGTGCCACCGGCGGGACAGCTAATGAAAAACTGTTTTTT. It yields the protein CATGGTANEKLFF.

This clonotype was seen only a few times. The CDR3 here is CASSIGTEVNQPQHF. CDR3 coding DNA: TGTGCCAGTAGTATCGGGACAGAAGTAAATCAGCCCCAGCATTTT. The chain combines TRBV19 with TRBJ1-5, with 7 bases matching TRBD1. The CDR3 sequence is 15 residues long. The germline V gene encodes CDR1 LNHDA and CDR2 SQIVND (reference sequence). V lost 3 bases and J lost 4; bases outside the gene matches: 6.

A few counts support this clonotype. The J gene is TRBJ2-7, the V gene TRBV11-2, with 7 positions matching TRBD2. Trimming took 2 bases from V and 3 from J; bases not matched to a gene: 13. The CDR3 has 17 residues. CDR1 is SGHAT, CDR2 FQNNGV, per germline. CDR3 sequence reads: CASSLTRQAGSGYEQYF. The DNA for the CDR3 is TGTGCCAGCAGCTTAACCCGACAAGCGGGGTCGGGCTACGAGCAGTACTTC.

This clonotype was counted many times. V is TRBV6-6 and J is TRBJ1-2; TRBD1 matches 7 bases. The junction had 17 bases not matched to a gene; V was cut back by 0 bases and J by 4 bases. Germline CDR1 and CDR2: MNHNY and SVGAGI (reference sequence). The CDR3 is made up of 19 amino acids. CDR3 in amino acids: CASSYSEETGATLFYGYTF. CDR3 DNA: TGTGCCAGCAGTTACTCTGAAGAAACAGGGGCGACTTTATTCTATGGCTACACCTTC.

This clonotype has a count of ten or more. Germline is not matched at one junction end, which may reflect a read error. The rearrangement uses TRBV7-2 and TRBJ2-1; 12 nucleotides align to TRBD2. Germline V gene data show CDR1 as SGHTA and CDR2 as FQGNSA. The CDR3 is 15 amino acids. The CDR3 sequence: CASSSSGGAYNEQFF. The CDR3 DNA reads as TGCGCCAGCAGCTCTAGCGGGGGGGCCTACAATGAGCAGTTCTTC.

This clonotype occurred a few times. V and J are TRBV27 and TRBJ2-2; D is undetermined. Germline values: CDR1 MNHEY, CDR2 SMNVEV (reference sequence). This CDR3 comprises 15 residues. Trimming took off 9 bases at V and 3 bases at J, with 17 bases between the two ends. The CDR3 DNA is TGTGCCAGTAGCCGTATGACGGGTTACACCGGGGAGCTGTTTTTT. Its protein is CASSRMTGYTGELFF.

The chain has TRBV4-1 and TRBJ2-7; D not resolved. The CDR3 loop spans 14 amino acids. CDR1 and CDR2 (germline): MGHRA, YSYEKL. Trimming shortened V by 0 bases and J by 2 bases, and 8 bases separated the two germline ends. The CDR3 region is CASSQERPAYEQYF. The CDR3 DNA reads as TGCGCCAGCAGCCAAGAACGTCCCGCCTACGAGCAGTACTTC.

This chain uses TRBV20-1 with TRBJ2-7; 7 bases fit TRBD1. Germline V gives CDR1 DFQATT, CDR2 SNEGSKA (reference sequence). The CDR3 length is 16 residues. The trim removed 5 bases at V and 3 bases at J, leaving 16 bases unmatched. The CDR3 coding sequence is TGCAGTGCTGAGGGGGCCCCAGGACGTAACCACTACGAGCAGTACTTC. Translated: CSAEGAPGRNHYEQYF.